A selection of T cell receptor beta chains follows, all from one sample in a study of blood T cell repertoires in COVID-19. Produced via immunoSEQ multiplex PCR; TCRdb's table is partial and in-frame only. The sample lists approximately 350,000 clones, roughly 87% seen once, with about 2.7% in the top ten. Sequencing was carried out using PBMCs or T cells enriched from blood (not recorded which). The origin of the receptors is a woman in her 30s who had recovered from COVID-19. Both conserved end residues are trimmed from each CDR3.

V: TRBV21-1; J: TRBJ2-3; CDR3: ASSLQSGGRVTDTQY
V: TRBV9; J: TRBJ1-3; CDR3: ASSPTVSGNTIY
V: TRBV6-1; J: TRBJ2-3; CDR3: ASSEYRRVVTDTQY
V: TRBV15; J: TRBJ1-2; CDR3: ATSREIRGLDGYT
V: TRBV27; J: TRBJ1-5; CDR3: ASSLFRGQDQPQH
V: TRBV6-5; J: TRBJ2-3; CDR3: ASSSRGGLADTQY
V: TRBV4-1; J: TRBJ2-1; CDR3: ASSRSGTTSYNEQF
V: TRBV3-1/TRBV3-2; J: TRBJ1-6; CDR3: ASSPPIPDSNSPLH
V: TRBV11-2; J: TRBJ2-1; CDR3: ASSLVAGAPDEQF
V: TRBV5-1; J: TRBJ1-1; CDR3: ASSPLQGSDTEAF
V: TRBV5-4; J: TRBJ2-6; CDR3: ASSLELAGGLPSGANVLT
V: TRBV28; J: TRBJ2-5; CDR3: ASSPRLVQETQY
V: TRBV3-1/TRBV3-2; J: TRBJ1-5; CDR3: ASSLGQANQPQH
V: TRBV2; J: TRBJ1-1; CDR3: ASSAQGWDTEAF
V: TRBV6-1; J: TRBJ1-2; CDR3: ASSEVEAASYGYT